This TCR beta chain was found in a study of blood T cells in healthy people across ages. V was cut by 3 bases and J by 0 bases, with 12 bases left in between. This CDR3 region has 16 residues. Study results and caveats: Not knowing donor CMV status may have confounded expanded clonotype changes.

In its sample, this clonotype was seen a few times. Its specificity is not known. Sample-barcoded 5' priming and a J-beta primer mix drove a second PCR of roughly 6 to 12 cycles. TCRdb itself ran the 5' RACE reads through MiXCR, one entry per CDR3 protein. The sample includes 600,000 to 850,000 distinct CDR3 sequences, 25% of them seen just once. Separately, the same data were catalogued under a study of T cells of mothers and their children. That paper notes: No persistent microchimeric T cell clones were detected.

The TCR originated in a boy younger than 18 in good health. The chain links TRBV12-3 or TRBV12-4 to TRBJ2-1; a possible D gene is TRBD2 (5 bases). Specimen: blood. Here the CDR3 DNA reads TGTGCCAGCAGTTTGGGTCGGAGGAGCTCCTACAATGAGCAGTTCTTC. Protein product: CASSLGRRSSYNEQFF.